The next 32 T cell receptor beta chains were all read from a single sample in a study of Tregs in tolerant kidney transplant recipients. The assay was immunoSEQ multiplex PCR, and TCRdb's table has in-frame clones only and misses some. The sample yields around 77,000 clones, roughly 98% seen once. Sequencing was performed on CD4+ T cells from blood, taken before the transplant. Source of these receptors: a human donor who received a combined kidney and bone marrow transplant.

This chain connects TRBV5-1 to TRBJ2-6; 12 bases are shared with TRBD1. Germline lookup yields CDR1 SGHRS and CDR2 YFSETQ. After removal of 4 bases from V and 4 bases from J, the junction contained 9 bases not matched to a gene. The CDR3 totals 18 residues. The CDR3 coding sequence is TGCGCCAGCAGCATCCGGGACAGGGGGCGCGCCGGGGCCAACGTCCTGACTTTC. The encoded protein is CASSIRDRGRAGANVLTF.

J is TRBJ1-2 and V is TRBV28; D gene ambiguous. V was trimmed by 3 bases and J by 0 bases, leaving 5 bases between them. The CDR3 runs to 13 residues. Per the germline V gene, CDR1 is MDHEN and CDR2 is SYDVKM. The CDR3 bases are TGTGCCAGCAGTTTCCCAGCTAACTATGGCTACACCTTC. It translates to CASSFPANYGYTF.

The chain's CDR3 is CASAPGTGTEKLFF. CDR3 DNA: TGTGCCAGCGCCCCCGGGACAGGGACTGAAAAACTGTTTTTT. This chain joins TRBV6-1 and TRBJ1-4, with TRBD1 matching over 9 bases. The CDR3 runs 14 residues. CDR1 and CDR2 from the germline V gene are MNHNS and SASEGT. V shed 8 bases, J shed 7 bases, and the junction held 8 bases outside the gene matches.

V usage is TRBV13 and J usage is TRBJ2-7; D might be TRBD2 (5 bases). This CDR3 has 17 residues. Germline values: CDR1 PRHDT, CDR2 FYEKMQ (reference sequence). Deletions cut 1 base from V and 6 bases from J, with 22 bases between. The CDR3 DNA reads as TGTGCCAGCAGCTTAGAAAGGTTGCGCGGTGCCGGAGGCGAGCAGTACTTC. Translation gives CASSLERLRGAGGEQYF.

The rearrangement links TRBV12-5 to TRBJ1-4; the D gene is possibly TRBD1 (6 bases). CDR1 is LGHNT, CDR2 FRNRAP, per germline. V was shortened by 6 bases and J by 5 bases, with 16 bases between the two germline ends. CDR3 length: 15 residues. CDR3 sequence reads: CASGTGTSPNEKLFF. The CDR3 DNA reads TGTGCTAGTGGCACCGGGACAAGCCCGAATGAAAAACTGTTTTTT.

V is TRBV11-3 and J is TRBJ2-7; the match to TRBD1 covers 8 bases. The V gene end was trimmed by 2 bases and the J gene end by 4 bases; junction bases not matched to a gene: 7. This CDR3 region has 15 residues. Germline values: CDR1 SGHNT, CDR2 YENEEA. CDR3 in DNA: TGTGCCAGCAGCTTAAGACAGGGGCACTATTACGAGCAGTACTTC. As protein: CASSLRQGHYYEQYF.

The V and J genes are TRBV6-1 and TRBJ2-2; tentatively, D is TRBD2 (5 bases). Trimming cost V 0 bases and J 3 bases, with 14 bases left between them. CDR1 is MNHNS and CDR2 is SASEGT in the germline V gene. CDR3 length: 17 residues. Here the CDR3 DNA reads TGTGCCAGCAGTGAAGCGCTTCGTGGGAGTGACACCGGGGAGCTGTTTTTT. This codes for CASSEALRGSDTGELFF.

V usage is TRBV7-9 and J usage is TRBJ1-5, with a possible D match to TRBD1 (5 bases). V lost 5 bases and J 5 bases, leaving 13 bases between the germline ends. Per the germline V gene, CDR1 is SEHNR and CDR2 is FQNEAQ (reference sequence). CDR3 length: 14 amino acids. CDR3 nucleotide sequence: TGTGCCAGCAGCGGGCGAACAGGAGATCAGCCCCAGCATTTT. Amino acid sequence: CASSGRTGDQPQHF.

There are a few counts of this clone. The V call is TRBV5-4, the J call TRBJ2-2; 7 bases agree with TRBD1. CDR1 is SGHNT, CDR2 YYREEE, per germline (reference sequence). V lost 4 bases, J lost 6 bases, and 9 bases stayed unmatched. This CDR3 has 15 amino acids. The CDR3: CASSLLPTGSGELFF. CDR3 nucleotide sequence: TGTGCCAGCAGCCTATTACCGACAGGGTCCGGGGAGCTGTTTTTT.

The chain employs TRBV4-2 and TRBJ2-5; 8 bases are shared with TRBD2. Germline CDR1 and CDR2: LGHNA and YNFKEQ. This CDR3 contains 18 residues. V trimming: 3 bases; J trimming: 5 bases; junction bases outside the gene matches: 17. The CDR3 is CASSQGGPLAVRRETQYF. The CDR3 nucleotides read TGTGCCAGCAGCCAGGGGGGGCCACTAGCGGTCAGGAGGGAGACCCAGTACTTC.

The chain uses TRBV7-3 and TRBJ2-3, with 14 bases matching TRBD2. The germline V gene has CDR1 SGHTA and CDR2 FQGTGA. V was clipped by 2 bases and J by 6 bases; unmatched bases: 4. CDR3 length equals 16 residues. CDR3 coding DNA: TGTGCCAGCAGCTTAGGACTAGCGGGAGGCCTGGATACGCAGTATTTT. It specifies CASSLGLAGGLDTQYF.

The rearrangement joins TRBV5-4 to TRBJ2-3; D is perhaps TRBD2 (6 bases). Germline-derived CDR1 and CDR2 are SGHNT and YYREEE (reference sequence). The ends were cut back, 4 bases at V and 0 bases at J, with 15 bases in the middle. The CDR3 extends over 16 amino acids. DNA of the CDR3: TGTGCCAGCAGCCCCGGGGGTCGCACTAGCACAGATACGCAGTATTTT. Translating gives CASSPGGRTSTDTQYF.

The CDR3 nucleotides are TGTGCCAGCAGTCCCACCCTGACAGCGTTGAACTATGGCTACACCTTC. Amino acid sequence: CASSPTLTALNYGYTF. The V gene is TRBV5-4, the J gene TRBJ1-2, with a weak D call TRBD1 (5 bases). V lost 5 bases, J lost 2 bases, and 19 bases lay in between. This CDR3 has 16 residues. CDR1 and CDR2 (germline): SGHNT, YYREEE (reference sequence). The whole variable domain, filled in from reference TRBV5-4 and TRBJ1-2, reads ETGVTQSPTHLIKTRGQQVTLRCSSQSGHNTVSWYQQALGQGPQFIFQYYREEENGRGNFPPRFSGLQFPNYSSELNVNALELDDSALYLCASSPTLTALNYGYTFGSGTRLTVV.

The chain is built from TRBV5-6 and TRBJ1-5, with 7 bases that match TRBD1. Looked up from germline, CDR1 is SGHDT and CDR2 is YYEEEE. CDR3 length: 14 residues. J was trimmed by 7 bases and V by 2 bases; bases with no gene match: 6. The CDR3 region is CASSFKGAYQPQHF. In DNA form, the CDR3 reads TGTGCCAGCAGCTTCAAGGGGGCGTACCAGCCCCAGCATTTT.

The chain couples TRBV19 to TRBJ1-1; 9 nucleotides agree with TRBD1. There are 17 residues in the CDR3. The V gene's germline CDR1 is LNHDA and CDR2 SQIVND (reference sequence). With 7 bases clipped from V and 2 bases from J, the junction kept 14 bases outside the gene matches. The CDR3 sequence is CASMGHSPGQGNTEAFF. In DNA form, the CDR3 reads TGTGCCAGTATGGGCCATTCCCCGGGACAGGGAAACACTGAAGCTTTCTTT. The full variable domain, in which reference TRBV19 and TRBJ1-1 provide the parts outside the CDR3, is DGGITQSPKYLFRKEGQNVTLSCEQNLNHDAMYWYRQDPGQGLRLIYYSQIVNDFQKGDIAEGYSVSREKKESFPLTVTSAQKNPTAFYLCASMGHSPGQGNTEAFFGQGTRLTVV.

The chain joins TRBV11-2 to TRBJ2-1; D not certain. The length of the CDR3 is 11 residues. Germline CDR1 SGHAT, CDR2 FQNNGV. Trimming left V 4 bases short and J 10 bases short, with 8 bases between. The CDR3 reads CASSWSEEQFF. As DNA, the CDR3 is TGTGCCAGCAGCTGGAGTGAGGAGCAGTTCTTC.

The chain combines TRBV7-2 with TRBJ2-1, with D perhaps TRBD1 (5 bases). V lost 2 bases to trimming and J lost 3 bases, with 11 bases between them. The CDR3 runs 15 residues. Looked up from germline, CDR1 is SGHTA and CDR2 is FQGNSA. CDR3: CASSLLGQDYNEQFF. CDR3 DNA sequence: TGTGCCAGCAGCTTATTGGGGCAGGACTACAATGAGCAGTTCTTC.

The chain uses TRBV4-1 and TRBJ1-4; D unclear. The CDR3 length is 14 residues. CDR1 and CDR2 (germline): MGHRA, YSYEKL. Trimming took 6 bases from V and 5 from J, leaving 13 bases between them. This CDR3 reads CASSPGKRNEKLFF. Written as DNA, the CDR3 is TGCGCCAGCAGTCCCGGAAAGAGGAATGAAAAACTGTTTTTT.

The CDR3 loop reads CASSLAFLGTPTGELFF. The CDR3 bases are TGTGCCAGCAGCTTGGCCTTTTTGGGGACTCCAACCGGGGAGCTGTTTTTT. V gene TRBV5-6 combines with J gene TRBJ2-2; a weak D match, TRBD2 (6 bases). Germline V gene sequence: CDR1 SGHDT, CDR2 YYEEEE. This CDR3 has 17 residues. The V end lost 0 bases, the J end lost 5 bases, and 17 bases lay between the germline ends.

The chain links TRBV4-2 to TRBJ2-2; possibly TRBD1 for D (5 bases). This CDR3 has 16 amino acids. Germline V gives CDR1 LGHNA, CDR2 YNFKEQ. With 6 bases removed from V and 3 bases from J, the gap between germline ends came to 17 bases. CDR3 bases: TGTGCCAGCAGGAAGAGCTCAGGGCTGGACACCGGGGAGCTGTTTTTT. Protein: CASRKSSGLDTGELFF.

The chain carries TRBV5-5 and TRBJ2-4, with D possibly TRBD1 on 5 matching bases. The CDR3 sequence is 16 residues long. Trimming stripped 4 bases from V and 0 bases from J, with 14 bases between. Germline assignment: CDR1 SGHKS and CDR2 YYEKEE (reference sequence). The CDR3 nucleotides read TGTGCCAGCAGCAAGACAGTTGGTATAGCCAAAAACATTCAGTACTTC. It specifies CASSKTVGIAKNIQYF.

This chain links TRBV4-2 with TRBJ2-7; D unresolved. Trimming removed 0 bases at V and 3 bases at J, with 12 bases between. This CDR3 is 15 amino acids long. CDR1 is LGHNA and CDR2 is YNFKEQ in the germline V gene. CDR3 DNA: TGTGCCAGCAGCCAAGACAGTAACAACGTCTACGAGCAGTACTTC. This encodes CASSQDSNNVYEQYF.

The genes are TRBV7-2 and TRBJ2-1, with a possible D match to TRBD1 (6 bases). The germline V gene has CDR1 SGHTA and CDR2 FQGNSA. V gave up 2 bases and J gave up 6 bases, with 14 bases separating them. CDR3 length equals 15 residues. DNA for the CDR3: TGTGCCAGCAGCTTAAGTTCAGGGGCGCTCAATGAGCAGTTCTTC. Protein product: CASSLSSGALNEQFF. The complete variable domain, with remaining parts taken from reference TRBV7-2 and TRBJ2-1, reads GAGVSQSPSNKVTEKGKDVELRCDPISGHTALYWYRQSLGQGLEFLIYFQGNSAPDKSGLPSDRFSAERTGGSVSTLTIQRTQQEDSAVYLCASSLSSGALNEQFFGPGTRLTVL.

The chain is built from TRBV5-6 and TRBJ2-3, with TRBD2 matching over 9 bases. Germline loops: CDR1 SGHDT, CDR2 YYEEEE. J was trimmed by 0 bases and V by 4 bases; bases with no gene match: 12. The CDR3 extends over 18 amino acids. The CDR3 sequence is CASSALLLAGTSTDTQYF. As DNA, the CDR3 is TGTGCCAGCAGCGCGTTGCTCCTAGCGGGGACTAGCACAGATACGCAGTATTTT.

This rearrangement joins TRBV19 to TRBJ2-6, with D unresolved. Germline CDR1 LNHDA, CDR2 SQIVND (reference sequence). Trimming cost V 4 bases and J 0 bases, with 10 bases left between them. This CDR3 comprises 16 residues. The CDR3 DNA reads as TGTGCCAGTAGTAACCGCCCAGGCTCTGGGGCCAACGTCCTGACTTTC. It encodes CASSNRPGSGANVLTF.

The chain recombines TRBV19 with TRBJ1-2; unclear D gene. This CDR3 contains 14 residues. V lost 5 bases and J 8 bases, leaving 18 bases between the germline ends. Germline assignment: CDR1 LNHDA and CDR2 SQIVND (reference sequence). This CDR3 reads CASSSHGSPKGYTF. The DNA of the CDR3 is TGTGCCAGTAGTTCTCACGGGTCCCCGAAAGGCTACACCTTC.

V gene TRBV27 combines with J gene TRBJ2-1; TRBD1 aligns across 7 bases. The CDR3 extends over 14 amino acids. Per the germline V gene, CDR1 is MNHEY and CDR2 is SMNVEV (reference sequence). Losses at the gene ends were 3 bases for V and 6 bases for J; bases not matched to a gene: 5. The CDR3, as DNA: TGTGCCAGCAGTTTCGGACAGGCACGCAATGAGCAGTTCTTC. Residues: CASSFGQARNEQFF.

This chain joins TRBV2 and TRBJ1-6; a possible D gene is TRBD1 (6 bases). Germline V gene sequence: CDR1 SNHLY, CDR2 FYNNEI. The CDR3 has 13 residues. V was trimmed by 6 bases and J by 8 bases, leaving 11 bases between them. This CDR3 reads CASRRQVDSPLHF. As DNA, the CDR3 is TGTGCCAGCAGAAGACAGGTGGATTCACCCCTCCACTTT.

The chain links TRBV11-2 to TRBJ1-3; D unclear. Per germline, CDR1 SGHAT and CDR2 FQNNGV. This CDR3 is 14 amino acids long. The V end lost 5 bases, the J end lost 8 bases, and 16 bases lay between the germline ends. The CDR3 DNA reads TGTGCCAGCAGCCGTCCTAGCGTAGGTGACACCATATATTTT. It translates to CASSRPSVGDTIYF. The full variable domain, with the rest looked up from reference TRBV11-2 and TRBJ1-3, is EAGVAQSPRYKIIEKRQSVAFWCNPISGHATLYWYQQILGQGPKLLIQFQNNGVVDDSQLPKDRFSAERLKGVDSTLKIQPAKLEDSAVYLCASSRPSVGDTIYFGEGSWLTVV.

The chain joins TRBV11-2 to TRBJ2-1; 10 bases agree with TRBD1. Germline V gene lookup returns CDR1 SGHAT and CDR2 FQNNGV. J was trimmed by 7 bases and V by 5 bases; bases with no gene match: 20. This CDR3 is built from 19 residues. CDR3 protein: CASSMYRDRGLSLGNEQFF. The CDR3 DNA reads TGTGCCAGCAGCATGTACCGGGACAGGGGCCTTTCCTTAGGGAATGAGCAGTTCTTC.

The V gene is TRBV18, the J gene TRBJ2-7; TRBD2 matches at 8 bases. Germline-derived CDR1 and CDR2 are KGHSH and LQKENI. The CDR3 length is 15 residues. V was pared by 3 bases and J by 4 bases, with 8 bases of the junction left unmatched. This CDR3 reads CASSPNPGGSYEQYF. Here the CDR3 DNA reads TGTGCCAGCTCACCCAATCCGGGAGGGAGTTACGAGCAGTACTTC.

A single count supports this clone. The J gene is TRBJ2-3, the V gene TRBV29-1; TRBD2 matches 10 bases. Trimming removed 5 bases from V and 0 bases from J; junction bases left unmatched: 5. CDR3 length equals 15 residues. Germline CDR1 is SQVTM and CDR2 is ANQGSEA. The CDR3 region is CSVLGLASSTDTQYF. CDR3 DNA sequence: TGCAGCGTTCTGGGACTAGCGTCGAGCACAGATACGCAGTATTTT.